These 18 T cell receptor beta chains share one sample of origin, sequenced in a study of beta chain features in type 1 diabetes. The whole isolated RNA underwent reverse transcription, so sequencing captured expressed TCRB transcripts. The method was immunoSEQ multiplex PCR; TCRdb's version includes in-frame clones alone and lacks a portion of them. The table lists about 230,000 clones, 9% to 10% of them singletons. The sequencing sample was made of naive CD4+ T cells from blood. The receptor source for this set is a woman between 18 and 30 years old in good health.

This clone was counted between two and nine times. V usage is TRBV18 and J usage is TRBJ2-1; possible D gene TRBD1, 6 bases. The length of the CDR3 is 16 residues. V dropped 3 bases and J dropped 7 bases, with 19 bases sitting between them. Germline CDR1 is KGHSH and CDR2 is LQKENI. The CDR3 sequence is CASSPVTGHRGNEQFF. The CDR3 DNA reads TGTGCCAGCTCACCGGTGACGGGACACCGAGGGAATGAGCAGTTCTTC.

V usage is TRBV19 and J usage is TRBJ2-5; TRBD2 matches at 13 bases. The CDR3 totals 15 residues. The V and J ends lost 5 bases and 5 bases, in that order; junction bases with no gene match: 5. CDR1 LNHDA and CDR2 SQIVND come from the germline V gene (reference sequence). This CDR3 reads CASSSTSGRVETQYF. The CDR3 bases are TGTGCCAGTAGTTCAACTAGCGGGAGGGTGGAGACCCAGTACTTC.

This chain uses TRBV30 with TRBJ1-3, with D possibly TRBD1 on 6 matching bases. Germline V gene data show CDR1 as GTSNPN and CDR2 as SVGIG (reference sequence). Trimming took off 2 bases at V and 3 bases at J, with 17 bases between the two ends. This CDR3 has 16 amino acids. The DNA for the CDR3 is TGTGCCTGGAGTCCAACCCCCGGGACAAGTGGAAACACCATATATTTT. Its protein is CAWSPTPGTSGNTIYF.

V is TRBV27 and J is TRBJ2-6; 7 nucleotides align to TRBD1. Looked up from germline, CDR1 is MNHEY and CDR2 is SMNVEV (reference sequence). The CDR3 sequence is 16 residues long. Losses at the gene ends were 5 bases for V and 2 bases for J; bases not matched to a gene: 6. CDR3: CASSRYRGPGANVLTF. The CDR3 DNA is TGTGCCAGCAGTCGTTATAGGGGGCCTGGGGCCAACGTCCTGACTTTC. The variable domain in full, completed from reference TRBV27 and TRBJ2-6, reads EAQVTQNPRYLITVTGKKLTVTCSQNMNHEYMSWYRQDPGLGLRQIYYSMNVEVTDKGDVPEGYKVSRKEKRNFPLILESPSPNQTSLYFCASSRYRGPGANVLTFGAGSRLTVL.

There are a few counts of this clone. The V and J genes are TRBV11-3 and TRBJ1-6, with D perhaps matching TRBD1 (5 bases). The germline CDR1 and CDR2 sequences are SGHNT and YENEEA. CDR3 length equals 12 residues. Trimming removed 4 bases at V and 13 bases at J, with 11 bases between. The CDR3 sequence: CASSSYGGPLHF. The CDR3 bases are TGTGCCAGCAGCTCGTACGGGGGGCCCCTCCACTTT.

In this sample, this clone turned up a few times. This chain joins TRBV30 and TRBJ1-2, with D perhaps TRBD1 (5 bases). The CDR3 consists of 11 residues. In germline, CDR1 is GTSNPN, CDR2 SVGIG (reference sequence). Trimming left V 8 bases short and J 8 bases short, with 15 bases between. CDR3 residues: CAATGGVGYTF. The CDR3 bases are TGTGCCGCGACGGGGGGAGTAGGCTACACCTTC.

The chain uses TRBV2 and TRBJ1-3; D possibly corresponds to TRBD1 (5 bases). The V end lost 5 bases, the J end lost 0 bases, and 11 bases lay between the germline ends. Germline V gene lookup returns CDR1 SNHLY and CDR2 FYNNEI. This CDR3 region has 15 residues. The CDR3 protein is CASSSQVYSGNTIYF. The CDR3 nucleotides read TGTGCCAGCAGTTCACAGGTTTACTCTGGAAACACCATATATTTT.

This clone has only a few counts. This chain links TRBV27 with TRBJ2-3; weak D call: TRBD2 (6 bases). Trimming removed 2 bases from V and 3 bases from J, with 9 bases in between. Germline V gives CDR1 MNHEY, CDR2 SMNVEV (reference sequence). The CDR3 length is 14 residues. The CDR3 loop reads CASSLGSGTDTQYF. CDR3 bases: TGTGCCAGCAGTTTAGGTAGCGGAACAGATACGCAGTATTTT.

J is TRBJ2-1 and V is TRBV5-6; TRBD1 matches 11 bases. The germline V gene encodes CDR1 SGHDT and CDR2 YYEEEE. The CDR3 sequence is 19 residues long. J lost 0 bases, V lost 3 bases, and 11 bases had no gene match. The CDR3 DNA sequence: TGTGCCAGCAGCTCGTGGACAGGGGGCGCGGGTGGCTCCTACAATGAGCAGTTCTTC. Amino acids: CASSSWTGGAGGSYNEQFF.

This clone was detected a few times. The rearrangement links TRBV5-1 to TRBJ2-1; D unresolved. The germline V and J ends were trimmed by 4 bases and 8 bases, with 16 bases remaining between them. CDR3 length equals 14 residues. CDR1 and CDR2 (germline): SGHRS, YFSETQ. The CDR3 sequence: CASSLSAVGDEQFF. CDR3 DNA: TGCGCCAGCAGCCTATCCGCGGTCGGCGATGAGCAGTTCTTC.

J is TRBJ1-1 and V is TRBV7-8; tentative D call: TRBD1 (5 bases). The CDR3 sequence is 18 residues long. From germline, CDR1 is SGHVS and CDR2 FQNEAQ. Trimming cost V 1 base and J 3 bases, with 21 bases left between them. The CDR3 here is CASSLEAGWGDQDTEAFF. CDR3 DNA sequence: TGTGCCAGCAGCTTAGAGGCGGGGTGGGGGGATCAGGACACTGAAGCTTTCTTT.

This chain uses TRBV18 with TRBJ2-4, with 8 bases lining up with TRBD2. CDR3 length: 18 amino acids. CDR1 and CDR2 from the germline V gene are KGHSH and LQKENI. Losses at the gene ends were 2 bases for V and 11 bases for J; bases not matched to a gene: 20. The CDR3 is CASSPSKREIPSPRVQYF. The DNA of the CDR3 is TGTGCCAGCTCACCATCGAAGCGGGAGATTCCTAGCCCGCGTGTTCAGTACTTC.

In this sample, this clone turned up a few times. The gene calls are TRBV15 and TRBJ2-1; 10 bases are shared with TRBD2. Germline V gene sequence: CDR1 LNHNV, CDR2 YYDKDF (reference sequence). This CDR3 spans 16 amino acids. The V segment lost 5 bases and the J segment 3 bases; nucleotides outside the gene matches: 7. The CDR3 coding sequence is TGTGCCACCAGCGCGTCAGGACTAGCGGACTACAATGAGCAGTTCTTC. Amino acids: CATSASGLADYNEQFF.

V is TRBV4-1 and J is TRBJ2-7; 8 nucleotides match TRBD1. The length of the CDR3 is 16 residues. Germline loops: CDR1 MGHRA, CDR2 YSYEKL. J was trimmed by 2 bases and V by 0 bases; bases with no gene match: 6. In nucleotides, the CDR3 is TGCGCCAGCAGCCAAGATGGACAGGGCCTCCCCTACGAGCAGTACTTC. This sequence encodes CASSQDGQGLPYEQYF.

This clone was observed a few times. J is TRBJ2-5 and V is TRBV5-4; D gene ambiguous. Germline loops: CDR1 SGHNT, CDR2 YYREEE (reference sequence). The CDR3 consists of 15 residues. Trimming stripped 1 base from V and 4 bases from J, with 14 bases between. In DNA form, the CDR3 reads TGTGCCAGCAGCTTGACGCCAATTCGAGGAGAGACCCAGTACTTC. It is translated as CASSLTPIRGETQYF.

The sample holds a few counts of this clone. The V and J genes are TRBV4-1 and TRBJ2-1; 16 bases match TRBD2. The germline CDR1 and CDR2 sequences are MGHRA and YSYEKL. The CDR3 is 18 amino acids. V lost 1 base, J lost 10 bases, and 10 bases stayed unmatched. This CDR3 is CASSQAGLAGGISGEQFF. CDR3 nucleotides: TGCGCCAGCAGCCAAGCGGGACTAGCGGGGGGGATTTCGGGGGAGCAGTTCTTC.

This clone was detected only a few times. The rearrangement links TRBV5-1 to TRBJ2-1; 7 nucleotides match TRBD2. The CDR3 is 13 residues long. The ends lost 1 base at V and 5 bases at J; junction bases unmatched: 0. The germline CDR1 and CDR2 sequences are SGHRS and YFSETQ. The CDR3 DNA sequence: TGCGCCAGCAGCTTGCTAGCGGACAATGAGCAGTTCTTC. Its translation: CASSLLADNEQFF. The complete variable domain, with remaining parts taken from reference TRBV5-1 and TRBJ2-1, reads KAGVTQTPRYLIKTRGQQVTLSCSPISGHRSVSWYQQTPGQGLQFLFEYFSETQRNKGNFPGRFSGRQFSNSRSEMNVSTLELGDSALYLCASSLLADNEQFFGPGTRLTVL.

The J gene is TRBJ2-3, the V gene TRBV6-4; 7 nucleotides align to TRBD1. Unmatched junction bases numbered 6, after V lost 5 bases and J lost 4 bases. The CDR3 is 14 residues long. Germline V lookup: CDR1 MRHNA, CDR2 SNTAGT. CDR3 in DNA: TGTGCCAGCAGTCCCCTTCAGGGGGCAGATACGCAGTATTTT. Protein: CASSPLQGADTQYF.